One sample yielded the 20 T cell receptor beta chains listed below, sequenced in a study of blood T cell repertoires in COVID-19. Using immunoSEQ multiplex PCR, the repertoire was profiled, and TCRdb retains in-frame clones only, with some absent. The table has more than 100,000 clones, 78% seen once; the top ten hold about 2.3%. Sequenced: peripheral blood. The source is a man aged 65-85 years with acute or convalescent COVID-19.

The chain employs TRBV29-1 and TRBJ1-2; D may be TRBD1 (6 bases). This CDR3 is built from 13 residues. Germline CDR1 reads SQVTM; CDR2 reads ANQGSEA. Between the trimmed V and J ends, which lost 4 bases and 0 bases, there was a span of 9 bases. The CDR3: CSVATGANYGYTF. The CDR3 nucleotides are TGCAGCGTTGCGACAGGCGCTAACTATGGCTACACCTTC.

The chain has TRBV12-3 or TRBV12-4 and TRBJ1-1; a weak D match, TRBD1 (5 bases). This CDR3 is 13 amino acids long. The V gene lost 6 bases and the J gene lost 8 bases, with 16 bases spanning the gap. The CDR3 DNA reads TGTGCCAGCAGGCTAGACAGCCCCCCAGAAGCTTTCTTT. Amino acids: CASRLDSPPEAFF.

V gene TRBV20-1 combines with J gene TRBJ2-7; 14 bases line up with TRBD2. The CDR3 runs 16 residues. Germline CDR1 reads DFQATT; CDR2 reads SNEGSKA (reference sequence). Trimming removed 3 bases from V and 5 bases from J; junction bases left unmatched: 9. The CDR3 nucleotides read TGCAGTGCTAGTGGGAGACTAGCGGGGGGGCAGGACGAGCAGTACTTC. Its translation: CSASGRLAGGQDEQYF.

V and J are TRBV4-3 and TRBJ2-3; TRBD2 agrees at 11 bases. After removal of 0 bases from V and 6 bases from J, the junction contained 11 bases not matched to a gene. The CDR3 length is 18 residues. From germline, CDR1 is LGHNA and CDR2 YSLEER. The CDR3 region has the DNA TGCGCCAGCAGCCAAGATGGACTAGCGGGCCACACGGGGGATACGCAGTATTTT. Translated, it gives CASSQDGLAGHTGDTQYF.

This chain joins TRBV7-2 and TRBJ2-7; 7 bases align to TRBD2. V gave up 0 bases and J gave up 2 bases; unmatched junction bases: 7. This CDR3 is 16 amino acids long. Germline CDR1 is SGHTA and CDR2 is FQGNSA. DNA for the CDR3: TGTGCCAGCAGCTTAGCCTCCAGCGGGGCCCCCTACGAGCAGTACTTC. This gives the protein CASSLASSGAPYEQYF.

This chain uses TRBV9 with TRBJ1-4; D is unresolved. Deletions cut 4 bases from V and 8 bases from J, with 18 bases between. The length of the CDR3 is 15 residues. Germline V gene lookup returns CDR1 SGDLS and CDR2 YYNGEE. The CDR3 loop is CASSPEGGFREKLFF. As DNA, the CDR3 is TGTGCCAGCAGCCCCGAGGGAGGGTTTCGCGAAAAACTGTTTTTT.

The CDR3 sequence is CASSLSDRGFYYTF. In DNA, the CDR3 is TGTGCCAGCAGCTTATCGGACAGGGGTTTTTACTACACCTTC. The gene calls are TRBV5-4 and TRBJ1-2; TRBD1 aligns across 9 bases. Germline assignment: CDR1 SGHNT and CDR2 YYREEE (reference sequence). The V segment lost 2 bases and the J segment 10 bases; nucleotides outside the gene matches: 9. The CDR3 has 14 amino acids. The full variable domain, completed using reference TRBV5-4 and TRBJ1-2, is ETGVTQSPTHLIKTRGQQVTLRCSSQSGHNTVSWYQQALGQGPQFIFQYYREEENGRGNFPPRFSGLQFPNYSSELNVNALELDDSALYLCASSLSDRGFYYTFGSGTRLTVV.

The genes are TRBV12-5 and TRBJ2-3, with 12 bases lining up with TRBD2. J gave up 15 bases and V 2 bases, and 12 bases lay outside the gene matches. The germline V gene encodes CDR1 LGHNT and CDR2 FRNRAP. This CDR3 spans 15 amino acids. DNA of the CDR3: TGTGCTAGTGGTTTGACCCTAGGACTAGCGGGGCAAACTTATTTT. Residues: CASGLTLGLAGQTYF.

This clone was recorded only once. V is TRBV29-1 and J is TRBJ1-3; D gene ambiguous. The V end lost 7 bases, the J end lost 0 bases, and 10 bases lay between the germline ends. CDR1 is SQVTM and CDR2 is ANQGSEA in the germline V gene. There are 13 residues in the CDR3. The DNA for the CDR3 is TGCAGCGGCCGGAGAGACTCTGGAAACACCATATATTTT. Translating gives CSGRRDSGNTIYF.

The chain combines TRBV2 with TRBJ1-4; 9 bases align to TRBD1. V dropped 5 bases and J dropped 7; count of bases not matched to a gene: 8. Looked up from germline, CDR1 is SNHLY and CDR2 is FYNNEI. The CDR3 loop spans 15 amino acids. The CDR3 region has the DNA TGTGCCAGCAGTTCGCCGGGACAGGGCGTTGAAAAACTGTTTTTT. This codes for CASSSPGQGVEKLFF.

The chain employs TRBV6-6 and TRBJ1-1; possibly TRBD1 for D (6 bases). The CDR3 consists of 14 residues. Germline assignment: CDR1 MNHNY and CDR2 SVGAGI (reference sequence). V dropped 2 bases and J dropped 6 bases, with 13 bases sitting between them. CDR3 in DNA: TGTGCCAGCAGTTACCTTACAGGGATGCCTGAAGCTTTCTTT. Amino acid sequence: CASSYLTGMPEAFF.

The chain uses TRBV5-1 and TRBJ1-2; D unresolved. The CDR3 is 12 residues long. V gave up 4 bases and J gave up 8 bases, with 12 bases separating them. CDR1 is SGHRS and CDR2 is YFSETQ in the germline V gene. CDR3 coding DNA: TGCGCCAGCAGCCGAAACGAGAACGGCTACACCTTC. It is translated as CASSRNENGYTF.

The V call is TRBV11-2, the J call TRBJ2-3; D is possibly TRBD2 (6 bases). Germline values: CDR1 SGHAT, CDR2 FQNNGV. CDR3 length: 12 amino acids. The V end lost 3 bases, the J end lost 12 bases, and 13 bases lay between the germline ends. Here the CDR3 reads CASSFEGTPQYF. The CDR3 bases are TGTGCCAGCAGCTTTGAGGGGACTCCCCAGTATTTT.

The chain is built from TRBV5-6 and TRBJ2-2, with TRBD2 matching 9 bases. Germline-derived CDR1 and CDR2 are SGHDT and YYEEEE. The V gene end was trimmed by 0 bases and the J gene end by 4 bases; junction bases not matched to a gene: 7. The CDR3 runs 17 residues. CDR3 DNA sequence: TGTGCCAGCAGCTTGGGTCGGCGGGGGGGTGGCACCGGGGAGCTGTTTTTT. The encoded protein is CASSLGRRGGGTGELFF.

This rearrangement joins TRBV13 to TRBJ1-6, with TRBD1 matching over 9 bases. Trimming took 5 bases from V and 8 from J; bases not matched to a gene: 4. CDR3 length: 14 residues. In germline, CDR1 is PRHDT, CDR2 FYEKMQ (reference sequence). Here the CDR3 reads CASSVQGAYSPLHF. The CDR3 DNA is TGTGCCAGCAGCGTACAGGGGGCCTATTCACCCCTCCACTTT.

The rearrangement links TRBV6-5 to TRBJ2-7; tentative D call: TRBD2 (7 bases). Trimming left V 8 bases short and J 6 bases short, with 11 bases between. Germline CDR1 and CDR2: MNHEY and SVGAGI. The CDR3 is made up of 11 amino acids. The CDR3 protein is CASGGASEQYF. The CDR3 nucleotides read TGTGCCAGCGGGGGGGCTTCCGAGCAGTACTTC.

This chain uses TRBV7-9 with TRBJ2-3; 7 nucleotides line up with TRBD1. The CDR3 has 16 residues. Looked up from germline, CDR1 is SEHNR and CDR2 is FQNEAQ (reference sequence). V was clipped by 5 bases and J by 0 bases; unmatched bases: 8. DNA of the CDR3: TGTGCCAGCAGCGAAAGGACAGGACGTAGCACAGATACGCAGTATTTT. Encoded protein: CASSERTGRSTDTQYF.

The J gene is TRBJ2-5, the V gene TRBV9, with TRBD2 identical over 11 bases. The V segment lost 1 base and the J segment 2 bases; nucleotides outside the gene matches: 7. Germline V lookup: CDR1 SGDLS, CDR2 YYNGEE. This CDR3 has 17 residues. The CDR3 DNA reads TGTGCCAGCAGCGTATCTTCCCTAGCGGGGGGTCAAGAGACCCAGTACTTC. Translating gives CASSVSSLAGGQETQYF.

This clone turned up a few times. The CDR3 loop is CASRGQGLNEQYF. In DNA form, the CDR3 reads TGTGCCAGCAGGGGACAGGGTCTGAACGAGCAGTACTTC. V and J are TRBV12-3 or TRBV12-4 and TRBJ2-7; TRBD1 matches 9 bases. The length of the CDR3 is 13 residues. V trimming: 6 bases; J trimming: 5 bases; junction bases outside the gene matches: 5.

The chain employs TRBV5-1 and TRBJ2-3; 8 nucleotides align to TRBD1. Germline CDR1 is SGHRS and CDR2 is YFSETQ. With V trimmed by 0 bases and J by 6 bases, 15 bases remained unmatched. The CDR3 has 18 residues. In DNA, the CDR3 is TGCGCCAGCAGCTTGGGGCAGGGGGCTTTGGCGGGATCTGATACGCAGTATTTT. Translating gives CASSLGQGALAGSDTQYF.